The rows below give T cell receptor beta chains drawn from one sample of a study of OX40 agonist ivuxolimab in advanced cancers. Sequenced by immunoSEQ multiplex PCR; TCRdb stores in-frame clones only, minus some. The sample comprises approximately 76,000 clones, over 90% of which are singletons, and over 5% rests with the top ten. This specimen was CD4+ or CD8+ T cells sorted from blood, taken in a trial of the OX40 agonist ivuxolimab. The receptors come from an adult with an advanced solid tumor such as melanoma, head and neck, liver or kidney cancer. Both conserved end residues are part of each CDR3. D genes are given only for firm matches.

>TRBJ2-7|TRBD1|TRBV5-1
CASRQGAGEQYF
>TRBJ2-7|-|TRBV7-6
CASSLAGGEQYF
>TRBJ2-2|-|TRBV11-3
CASSLYKNTGELFF
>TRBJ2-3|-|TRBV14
CASSQDYLASTDTQYF
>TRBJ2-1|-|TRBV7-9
CASSLVLTNEQFF
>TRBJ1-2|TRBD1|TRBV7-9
CASSLTRLQGADGYTF
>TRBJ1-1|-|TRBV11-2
CASSFWTAQRSMNTEAFF
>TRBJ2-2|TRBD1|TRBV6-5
CASSYSTGGSGELFF
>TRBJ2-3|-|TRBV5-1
CASSFRLGGSDTQYF
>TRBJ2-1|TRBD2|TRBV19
CASSIRPVLLAGEGGEQFF